These T cell receptor beta chains were read from a single sample in a study of T cell responses to AZD1222 COVID-19 vaccine. Sequencing was performed with immunoSEQ multiplex PCR; in TCRdb, only in-frame clones are kept and a portion is missing. The table includes some 99,000 clones, roughly nine tenths detected once. The material was peripheral blood, obtained on day 0 of AZD1222 vaccination. Receptors originate from an adult in good health. Both conserved end residues are part of each CDR3. A D gene is named only where the DNA matches it firmly. Only some rows state a clone size, as once, few, many or a class for expanded clones.

>NA|TRBV10-1|TRBJ1-1|NA
TGCGCCAGCAGCTCCGTTGGGGACACTGAAGCTTTCTTT
CASSSVGDTEAFF
>NA|TRBV19|TRBJ2-7|few
TGTGCCAGCCGGGCCCACCAAGGGCTCTACGAGCAGTACTTC
CASRAHQGLYEQYF
>TRBD1|TRBV29-1|TRBJ1-1|NA
TGCAGCGTTAAACAGGGGTATGGGGAAGCTTTCTTT
CSVKQGYGEAFF
>NA|TRBV9|TRBJ2-3|NA
TGTGCCAGCAGCGTAGATAACACAGATACGCAGTATTTT
CASSVDNTDTQYF
>NA|TRBV7-9|TRBJ1-1|few
TGTGCCAGCACCTCGAGGTATGTTCCGGAAGCTTTCTTT
CASTSRYVPEAFF
>NA|TRBV5-1|TRBJ1-6|NA
TGCGCCAGCAGCCCCGATACTCCGAACAATTCACCCCTCCACTTT
CASSPDTPNNSPLHF
>NA|TRBV11-3|TRBJ2-1|NA
TGTGCCAGCAGCTTAGCCTTCGAGAGTAGCCACAATGAGCAGTTCTTC
CASSLAFESSHNEQFF
>NA|TRBV5-4|TRBJ1-3|NA
TGTGCCAGCAGCTCTCCAGTAGGGGAGGTTGGAAACACCATATATTTT
CASSSPVGEVGNTIYF
>NA|TRBV6-5|TRBJ1-1|NA
TGTGCCAGCAGCAGGGACTACATGAACACTGAAGCTTTCTTT
CASSRDYMNTEAFF
>TRBD2|TRBV7-9|TRBJ2-3|NA
TGTGCCAGCAGCCCCAACCATAGCGGGGGCCAGGGGGATACGCAGTATTTT
CASSPNHSGGQGDTQYF
>NA|TRBV2|TRBJ1-5|NA
TGTGCCAGCAGCTCTCAGGTCTCCGATCAGCCCCAGCATTTT
CASSSQVSDQPQHF
>NA|TRBV5-4|TRBJ2-5|NA
TGTGCCAGCAGCCCTGGGGTTTCCCGGGCCGGGGAGACCCAGTACTTC
CASSPGVSRAGETQYF
>NA|TRBV5-6|TRBJ1-6|NA
TGTGCCAGCAGCTCAGGGGTTAATTCACCCCTCCACTTT
CASSSGVNSPLHF
>TRBD1|TRBV5-4|TRBJ2-2|NA
TGTGCCAGCAGACGGGACAGGCAAACCGGGGAGCTGTTTTTT
CASRRDRQTGELFF
>TRBD1|TRBV9|TRBJ1-1|NA
TGTGCCAGCAGCCAGGGGGCGCAGGGGACTGAAGCTTTCTTT
CASSQGAQGTEAFF
>NA|TRBV13|TRBJ1-6|NA
TGTGCCAGCAGCTTGGGAAGGGCCCAGGGTTCACCCCTCCACTTT
CASSLGRAQGSPLHF
>NA|TRBV7-9|TRBJ1-2|few
TGTGCCAGCAGCTTGTGGACAGAAGGCTACACCTTC
CASSLWTEGYTF
>TRBD1|TRBV7-9|TRBJ2-3|NA
TGTGCCAGCAGCCCCGGACAGGGTTTGACAGATACGCAGTATTTT
CASSPGQGLTDTQYF
>NA|TRBV3-1/TRBV3-2|TRBJ2-7|NA
TGTGCCAGCAGCTTACTCCAGCGCGAGCAGTACTTC
CASSLLQREQYF
>NA|TRBV29-1|TRBJ1-2|once
TGCAGCGTTCAGGGGAGCGGCTATGGCTACACCTTC
CSVQGSGYGYTF
>NA|TRBV4-3|TRBJ2-2|NA
TGCGCCAGCAACCAAGAGGGAAGGGGAACCGGGGAGCTGTTTTTT
CASNQEGRGTGELFF
>TRBD1|TRBV6-5|TRBJ1-4|few
TGTGCCAGCTCGTCCAGGGGGTTGATAGTTGAAAAACTGTTTTTT
CASSSRGLIVEKLFF
>NA|TRBV7-9|TRBJ1-2|NA
TGTGCCAGCAGCCGGACCGAGAACTATGGCTACACCTTC
CASSRTENYGYTF
>NA|TRBV2|TRBJ2-3|NA
TGTGCCAGCAGTGAAACAGAGACCATCACAGATACGCAGTATTTT
CASSETETITDTQYF
>TRBD2|TRBV7-8|TRBJ2-5|NA
TGTGCCAGCAGCTTAAGACCGGGACTAGCGGAAGAGACCCAGTACTTC
CASSLRPGLAEETQYF
>NA|TRBV5-1|TRBJ1-4|NA
TGCGCCAGCAGCTCTTCACCGACAGGCGGAAATGAAAAACTGTTTTTT
CASSSSPTGGNEKLFF
>TRBD1|TRBV7-9|TRBJ1-1|few
TGTGCCAGCACCGAACAGGGGGCGAGCACTGAAGCTTTCTTT
CASTEQGASTEAFF
>NA|TRBV6-5|TRBJ2-7|NA
TGTGCCAGTCCCCCCTCCCAGGGTGGGGAGCAGTACTTC
CASPPSQGGEQYF
>NA|TRBV4-1|TRBJ1-6|NA
TGCGCCAGCAAGCCCCCCGGCAGTTCACCCCTCCACTTT
CASKPPGSSPLHF
>NA|TRBV5-4|TRBJ2-5|NA
TGTGCCAGCAGCTCCCCGCAGCGCGAGACCCAGTACTTC
CASSSPQRETQYF
>TRBD1|TRBV5-1|TRBJ1-1|NA
TGCGCCAGCAGCGCACCTGGACAGGGTGACACTGAAGCTTTCTTT
CASSAPGQGDTEAFF